The T cell receptor (beta chain) under discussion was sequenced for a study of PD-1 blockade in classical Hodgkin lymphoma. Exposure to brentuximab vedotin varied, and each patient had relapsed following autologous stem cell transplantation. Thawed PBMCs were the source of CD4+ T cells, purified by magnetic negative selection. V was trimmed by 2 bases and J by 1 base, leaving 5 bases between them. The germline V gene has CDR1 SGHAT and CDR2 FQDESV (reference sequence). There are 13 residues in the CDR3. Measured with immunoSEQ multiplex PCR; TCRdb has only the in-frame clones, and not every one. This repertoire shows 1,500 to 2,000 clones, more than 80% found once; its top ten account for around 1.5%.

The rearrangement uses TRBV11-1 and TRBJ1-2; D unclear. The material sequenced was CD4+ T cells from blood, taken at baseline. This sequence originates from a human donor with classical Hodgkin lymphoma. The CDR3 loop reads CASSLSLNYGYTF. For the CDR3, the DNA is TGTGCCAGCAGCTTAAGTCTTAACTATGGCTACACCTTC. The full variable domain, in which reference TRBV11-1 and TRBJ1-2 provide the parts outside the CDR3, is EAEVAQSPRYKITEKSQAVAFWCDPISGHATLYWYRQILGQGPELLVQFQDESVVDDSQLPKDRFSAERLKGVDSTLKIQPAELGDSAMYLCASSLSLNYGYTFGSGTRLTVV.